A single sample is the source of the 26 T cell receptor beta chains below, sequenced in a study of cytomegalovirus exposure and HLA in healthy donors. The PCR contained 60 Vbeta and 13 Jbeta primers. Only in-frame clones appear in the TCRdb table, and some are missing; sequencing was by immunoSEQ multiplex PCR. The sample holds approximately 120,000 clones, about 81% seen once. Material for sequencing was PBMCs. These receptors all stem from a woman in her twenties or thirties in good health and CMV-seronegative.

This CDR3 is CASSPLPSGGYNEQFF. The CDR3 nucleotides are TGTGCCAGCAGCCCCCTCCCTAGCGGGGGTTACAATGAGCAGTTCTTC. The gene calls are TRBV27 and TRBJ2-1; TRBD2 matches 10 bases. After removal of 6 bases from V and 4 bases from J, the junction contained 9 bases not matched to a gene. CDR1 and CDR2 from the germline V gene are MNHEY and SMNVEV (reference sequence). The CDR3 length is 16 residues.

The chain employs TRBV15 and TRBJ1-2, with D possibly being TRBD1 (5 bases). The germline gives CDR1 LNHNV, CDR2 YYDKDF (reference sequence). V lost 0 bases and J lost 9, with 17 bases in between. The CDR3 sequence is 15 residues long. The CDR3 loop is CATSRDPAPGERYTF. In DNA, the CDR3 is TGTGCCACCAGCAGAGATCCGGCACCGGGGGAGCGCTACACCTTC.

V is TRBV7-3 and J is TRBJ1-6; 9 positions match TRBD1. The CDR3 sequence is 16 residues long. V shed 4 bases and J 7 bases; nucleotides not matched to a gene: 8. Germline V gene lookup returns CDR1 SGHTA and CDR2 FQGTGA. CDR3 DNA sequence: TGTGCCAGCAGCTCGACGGGACAGGGTCGGAATTCACCCCTCCACTTT. Translation gives CASSSTGQGRNSPLHF.

This clone was observed a few times. The chain links TRBV11-3 to TRBJ2-1, with 7 bases matching TRBD2. This CDR3 is built from 15 residues. The ends lost 1 base at V and 3 bases at J; junction bases unmatched: 3. Germline V lookup: CDR1 SGHNT, CDR2 YENEEA. The CDR3: CASSLGGSLYNEQFF. The CDR3 DNA sequence: TGTGCCAGCAGCTTAGGCGGGAGTCTCTACAATGAGCAGTTCTTC.

This clone was found once. This chain joins TRBV13 and TRBJ2-1, with D possibly matching TRBD2 (7 bases). Trimming shortened V by 6 bases and J by 3 bases, and 15 bases separated the two germline ends. Per germline, CDR1 PRHDT and CDR2 FYEKMQ (reference sequence). The CDR3 is made up of 15 amino acids. CDR3 protein: CASRNHREGYNEQFF. As DNA, the CDR3 is TGTGCCAGCAGAAACCACAGGGAGGGCTACAATGAGCAGTTCTTC.

The V and J genes are TRBV7-2 and TRBJ2-5, with 9 bases fitting TRBD2. The V and J ends lost 4 bases and 4 bases, in that order; junction bases with no gene match: 4. This CDR3 is built from 14 residues. CDR1 and CDR2 (germline): SGHTA, FQGNSA. The CDR3 loop is CASSSAGGGETQYF. The CDR3 coding sequence is TGTGCCAGCAGCTCAGCGGGAGGTGGAGAGACCCAGTACTTC. Drawing the rest from reference TRBV7-2 and TRBJ2-5, the complete variable domain is GAGVSQSPSNKVTEKGKDVELRCDPISGHTALYWYRQSLGQGLEFLIYFQGNSAPDKSGLPSDRFSAERTGGSVSTLTIQRTQQEDSAVYLCASSSAGGGETQYFGPGTRLLVL.

The V gene is TRBV2, the J gene TRBJ2-3; D ambiguous. The CDR3 runs to 16 residues. Trimming cost V 6 bases and J 2 bases, with 18 bases left between them. Germline CDR1 reads SNHLY; CDR2 reads FYNNEI. DNA for the CDR3: TGTGCCAGCAGGGTCGAACTCTTGAGGAACACAGATACGCAGTATTTT. As protein: CASRVELLRNTDTQYF.

The chain carries TRBV6-5 and TRBJ1-2; D gene unclear. This CDR3 comprises 15 residues. Trimming stripped 2 bases from V and 8 bases from J, with 18 bases between. Germline CDR1 reads MNHEY; CDR2 reads SVGAGI. This CDR3 is CASSYGRHGLSGYTF. CDR3 coding DNA: TGTGCCAGCAGTTACGGCCGACACGGTCTTTCGGGCTACACCTTC.

The V gene is TRBV7-9, the J gene TRBJ1-1, with 8 bases lining up with TRBD1. This CDR3 has 13 residues. Germline V gives CDR1 SEHNR, CDR2 FQNEAQ (reference sequence). V dropped 0 bases and J dropped 6; count of bases not matched to a gene: 0. CDR3 DNA sequence: TGTGCCAGCAGCTTAGCGACAGGGGCTGAAGCTTTCTTT. This codes for CASSLATGAEAFF. Based on the CDR3 plus reference TRBV7-9 and TRBJ1-1, the full variable domain is DTGVSQNPRHKITKRGQNVTFRCDPISEHNRLYWYRQTLGQGPEFLTYFQNEAQLEKSRLLSDRFSAERPKGSFSTLEIQRTEQGDSAMYLCASSLATGAEAFFGQGTRLTVV.

V usage is TRBV7-9 and J usage is TRBJ2-7, with D perhaps TRBD1 (5 bases). CDR1 and CDR2 (germline): SEHNR, FQNEAQ (reference sequence). Trimming cost V 1 base and J 2 bases, with 12 bases left between them. The CDR3 is 15 amino acids. CDR3 protein: CASSLVQQGTYEQYF. CDR3 nucleotides: TGTGCCAGCAGCTTAGTACAGCAGGGTACCTACGAGCAGTACTTC.

The rearrangement joins TRBV2 to TRBJ1-2; D remains ambiguous. Germline V gene lookup returns CDR1 SNHLY and CDR2 FYNNEI. Deletions cut 1 base from V and 1 base from J, with 4 bases between. The CDR3 has 13 amino acids. This chain's CDR3 is CASSEVSNYGYTF. CDR3 DNA: TGTGCCAGCAGTGAAGTCAGTAACTATGGCTACACCTTC.

This clone was seen once. The chain employs TRBV18 and TRBJ2-4; D unresolved. Germline loops: CDR1 KGHSH, CDR2 LQKENI. Trimming removed 6 bases at V and 6 bases at J, with 12 bases between. The CDR3 is 13 amino acids. DNA for the CDR3: TGTGCCAGCTCGAACCCACAGACAAACATTCAGTACTTC. It codes for CASSNPQTNIQYF.

The chain is built from TRBV5-4 and TRBJ2-7; maybe TRBD2 (5 bases). Looked up from germline, CDR1 is SGHNT and CDR2 is YYREEE (reference sequence). The CDR3 is 14 amino acids. Trimming shortened V by 1 base and J by 3 bases, and 11 bases separated the two germline ends. The CDR3 DNA reads as TGTGCCAGCAGCTTGTTGGAGGCGGACTACGAGCAGTACTTC. This codes for CASSLLEADYEQYF.

This rearrangement joins TRBV7-3 to TRBJ1-1; D is possibly TRBD1 (6 bases). The CDR3 spans 16 residues. V was cut by 3 bases and J by 0 bases, with 14 bases left in between. Germline V lookup: CDR1 SGHTA, CDR2 FQGTGA. The CDR3 here is CASSLDSGDLNTEAFF. The CDR3 nucleotides are TGTGCCAGCAGCTTGGACAGTGGAGATTTGAACACTGAAGCTTTCTTT. The complete variable domain, with remaining parts taken from reference TRBV7-3 and TRBJ1-1, reads GAGVSQTPSNKVTEKGKYVELRCDPISGHTALYWYRQSLGQGPEFLIYFQGTGAADDSGLPNDRFFAVRPEGSVSTLKIQRTERGDSAVYLCASSLDSGDLNTEAFFGQGTRLTVV.

The chain combines TRBV7-6 with TRBJ2-7; D perhaps matches TRBD1 (6 bases). CDR1 and CDR2 from the germline V gene are SGHVS and FNYEAQ. V lost 3 bases and J lost 3, with 12 bases in between. The CDR3 totals 14 residues. CDR3 bases: TGTGCCAGCAGCTTCCTACAGGGAAACTACGAGCAGTACTTC. It translates to CASSFLQGNYEQYF.

The chain is built from TRBV27 and TRBJ1-1, with a tentative D call TRBD1 (6 bases). CDR3 size: 17 residues. V was clipped by 4 bases and J by 5 bases, with 23 bases between them. CDR1 MNHEY and CDR2 SMNVEV come from the germline V gene (reference sequence). CDR3: CASSSRLQGIDRTEAFF. CDR3 coding DNA: TGTGCCAGCAGTTCTAGGCTTCAGGGGATTGATCGGACTGAAGCTTTCTTT.

The chain couples TRBV29-1 to TRBJ1-5; D is possibly TRBD1 (6 bases). The germline V gene encodes CDR1 SQVTM and CDR2 ANQGSEA. Trimming took 5 bases from V and 3 from J, leaving 11 bases between them. The CDR3 has 13 amino acids. CDR3 coding DNA: TGCAGCGTTACCCAGGGGCTCAATCAGCCCCAGCATTTT. It encodes CSVTQGLNQPQHF.

V is TRBV9 and J is TRBJ1-3; D remains unclear. Trimming left V 0 bases short and J 8 bases short, with 18 bases between. The CDR3 runs to 16 residues. CDR1 SGDLS and CDR2 YYNGEE come from the germline V gene. Here the CDR3 reads CASSVEGGSGYDTIYF. The CDR3 DNA sequence: TGTGCCAGCAGCGTAGAGGGAGGGTCGGGGTATGACACCATATATTTT.

The rearrangement joins TRBV15 to TRBJ2-1; no definite D call. The V gene's germline CDR1 is LNHNV and CDR2 YYDKDF (reference sequence). The CDR3 length is 16 residues. V gave up 0 bases and J gave up 0 bases, with 9 bases separating them. CDR3 loop: CATSRDPRSSYNEQFF. The DNA of the CDR3 is TGTGCCACCAGCAGAGATCCTAGGTCCTCCTACAATGAGCAGTTCTTC.

This chain links TRBV6-4 with TRBJ1-2, with D possibly matching TRBD1 (5 bases). V dropped 0 bases and J dropped 8 bases, with 13 bases sitting between them. The germline gives CDR1 MRHNA, CDR2 SNTAGT. This CDR3 contains 14 residues. Here the CDR3 reads CASSDSPGYGGYTF. The CDR3, as DNA: TGTGCCAGCAGTGACTCTCCAGGGTATGGCGGCTACACCTTC.

The chain uses TRBV5-6 and TRBJ1-2, with D tentatively TRBD1 (6 bases). This CDR3 has 15 residues. V dropped 5 bases and J dropped 0 bases, with 14 bases sitting between them. Germline CDR1 is SGHDT and CDR2 is YYEEEE. The DNA of the CDR3 is TGTGCCAGCAGACGGACAGAGATGACTAACTATGGCTACACCTTC. Translation gives CASRRTEMTNYGYTF. Variable domain in full (rest from reference TRBV5-6 and TRBJ1-2): DAGVTQSPTHLIKTRGQQVTLRCSPKSGHDTVSWYQQALGQGPQFIFQYYEEEERQRGNFPDRFSGHQFPNYSSELNVNALLLGDSALYLCASRRTEMTNYGYTFGSGTRLTVV.

The V call is TRBV19, the J call TRBJ1-1; TRBD1 matches at 8 bases. CDR3 length: 15 residues. The V and J ends lost 4 bases and 5 bases, in that order; junction bases with no gene match: 9. Germline V lookup: CDR1 LNHDA, CDR2 SQIVND (reference sequence). The CDR3 region is CASSTTGTGWTEAFF. CDR3 in DNA: TGTGCCAGTAGTACTACCGGGACAGGTTGGACTGAAGCTTTCTTT.

J is TRBJ1-4 and V is TRBV30, with D maybe TRBD1 (5 bases). The CDR3 length is 11 residues. Germline-derived CDR1 and CDR2 are GTSNPN and SVGIG (reference sequence). Trimming removed 5 bases at V and 4 bases at J, with 5 bases between. In DNA form, the CDR3 reads TGTGCCTGGGACAGTAATGAAAAACTGTTTTTT. Its protein product is CAWDSNEKLFF.

The CDR3 sequence: CASSLGDYMNTEAFF. The CDR3 DNA is TGTGCCAGCAGCTTAGGGGACTACATGAACACTGAAGCTTTCTTT. The chain uses TRBV7-9 and TRBJ1-1; TRBD1 is a possible D gene (5 bases). Germline loops: CDR1 SEHNR, CDR2 FQNEAQ (reference sequence). Trimming removed 1 base at V and 0 bases at J, with 9 bases between. The CDR3 has 15 amino acids.

The V call is TRBV6-5, the J call TRBJ1-2, with D perhaps matching TRBD1 (5 bases). Germline CDR1 is MNHEY and CDR2 is SVGAGI. V shed 6 bases and J shed 0 bases, with 5 bases lying between them. This CDR3 region has 12 residues. DNA for the CDR3: TGTGCCAGCAGGACAGCTAACTATGGCTACACCTTC. It translates to CASRTANYGYTF.

The rearrangement joins TRBV7-2 to TRBJ1-1; 8 bases match TRBD1. Germline V gene sequence: CDR1 SGHTA, CDR2 FQGNSA. CDR3 length: 14 residues. The V gene end was trimmed by 4 bases and the J gene end by 7 bases; junction bases not matched to a gene: 8. In DNA, the CDR3 is TGTGCCAGCAGCTCGCTCACAGGGGGGGGTGAAGCTTTCTTT. The encoded protein is CASSSLTGGGEAFF.